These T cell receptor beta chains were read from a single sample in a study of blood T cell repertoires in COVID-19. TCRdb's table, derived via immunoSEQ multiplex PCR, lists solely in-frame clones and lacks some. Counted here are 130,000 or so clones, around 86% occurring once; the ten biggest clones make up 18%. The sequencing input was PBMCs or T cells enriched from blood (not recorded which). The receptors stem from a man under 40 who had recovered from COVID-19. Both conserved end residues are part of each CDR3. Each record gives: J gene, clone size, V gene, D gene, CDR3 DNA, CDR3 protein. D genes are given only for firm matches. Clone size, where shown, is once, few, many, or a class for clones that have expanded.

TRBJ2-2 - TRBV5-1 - TGCGCCAGCAGCTTCTCCGGGGAGCTGTTTTTT CASSFSGELFF
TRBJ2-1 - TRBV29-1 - TGCAGCGTTGTTGGCGGGGCCCCCATTAGCTCCTACAATGAGCAGTTCTTC CSVVGGAPISSYNEQFF
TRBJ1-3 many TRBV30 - TGTGCCTGGAGTGACAGAAACACCATATATTTT CAWSDRNTIYF
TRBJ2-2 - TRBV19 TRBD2 TGTGCCAGTAGTATAGCTGGCGGGAGTATGACCGGGGAGCTGTTTTTT CASSIAGGSMTGELFF
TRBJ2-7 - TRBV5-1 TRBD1 TGCGCCAGCAGCCTGGCCGGGACAGGGACCTACGAGCAGTACTTC CASSLAGTGTYEQYF
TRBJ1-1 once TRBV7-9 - TGTGCCAGCAGCCAAAGGGACACCGAAGCTTTCTTT CASSQRDTEAFF
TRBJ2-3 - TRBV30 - TGTGCCTGGGGGGGGGCGGGAGAGACAGATACGCAGTATTTT CAWGGAGETDTQYF
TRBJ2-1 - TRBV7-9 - TGTGCCAGCAGCTTATATCTAAGCTCCTACAATGAGCAGTTCTTC CASSLYLSSYNEQFF
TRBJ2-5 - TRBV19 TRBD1 TGTGCCAGTAGTCCGGGACAGGGAGGCCGGGAGACCCAGTACTTC CASSPGQGGRETQYF
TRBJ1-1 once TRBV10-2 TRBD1 TGCGCCAGCCGGGACAGGGGAAGTGAAGCTTTCTTT CASRDRGSEAFF
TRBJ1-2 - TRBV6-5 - TGTGCCAGCAGTTACGGGGGGGGAAAGGATGGCTACACCTTC CASSYGGGKDGYTF
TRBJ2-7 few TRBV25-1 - TGTGCCAGCACCCGGGTGGGTTCCTACGAGCAGTACTTC CASTRVGSYEQYF
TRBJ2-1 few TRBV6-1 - TGTGCCAGCAGTGAAGAAGCGGGCTCCTACAATGAGCAGTTCTTC CASSEEAGSYNEQFF
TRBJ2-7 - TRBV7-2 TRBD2 TGTGCCAGCAGCCGCCCCGGGACTATCCACGAGCAGTACTTC CASSRPGTIHEQYF
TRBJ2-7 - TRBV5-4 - TGTGCCAGCAGAGTAAGGGGCTCCTACGAGCAGTACTTC CASRVRGSYEQYF
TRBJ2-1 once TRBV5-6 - TGTGCCAGCAGCTTGTTAGGAGCTAATGAGCAGTTCTTC CASSLLGANEQFF
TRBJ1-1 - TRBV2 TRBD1 TGTGCCAGCACCAGGGGGTTGAACACTGAAGCTTTCTTT CASTRGLNTEAFF
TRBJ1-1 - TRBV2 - TGTGCCAGCAGTCGGACAGAGGCGAACACTGAAGCTTTCTTT CASSRTEANTEAFF
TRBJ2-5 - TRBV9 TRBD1 TGTGCCAGCAGCATCGGGACAGGGGGACAAGAGACCCAGTACTTC CASSIGTGGQETQYF
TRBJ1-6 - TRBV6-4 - TGTGCCAGCAGTTTAGATTCGAATTCACCCCTCCACTTT CASSLDSNSPLHF
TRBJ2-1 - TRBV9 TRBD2 TGTGCCAGCAGCGAGAGGGAGGGATCCTACAATGAGCAGTTCTTC CASSEREGSYNEQFF
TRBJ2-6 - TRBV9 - TGTGCCAGCAGCTTACAGGCGGCGGCCAACGTCCTGACTTTC CASSLQAAANVLTF
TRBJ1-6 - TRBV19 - TGTGCCAGTAAACCCGGGGACGGGAGTTCACCCCTCCACTTT CASKPGDGSSPLHF
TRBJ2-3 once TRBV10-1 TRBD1 TGCGCCAGCAGTGAGACAGGGGATGGCACAGATACGCAGTATTTT CASSETGDGTDTQYF
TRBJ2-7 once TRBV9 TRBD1 TGTGCCAGCAGCGTAAGGACAGGGGGAGAGCAGTACTTC CASSVRTGGEQYF
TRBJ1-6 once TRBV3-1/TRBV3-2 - TGTGCCAGCAGCCAGGGGGCAGGTAATTCACCCCTCCACTTT CASSQGAGNSPLHF
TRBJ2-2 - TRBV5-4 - TGTGCCTCCTCCAGGCGGACTCCAACGAACACCGGGGAGCTGTTTTTT CASSRRTPTNTGELFF
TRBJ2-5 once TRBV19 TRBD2 TGTGCCAGCTCGACGGCGGGAGTGAGACAAGAGACCCAGTACTTC CASSTAGVRQETQYF
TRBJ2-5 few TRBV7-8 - TGTGCCAGCAGCCAAAGCACAGGTCAAGAGACCCAGTACTTC CASSQSTGQETQYF
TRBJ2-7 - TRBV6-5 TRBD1 TGTGCCAGCAGTCCCGGGACAGGCCTTTCCTACGAGCAGTACTTC CASSPGTGLSYEQYF
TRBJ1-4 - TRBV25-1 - TGTGCCAGCAGTGAAGATCCGGGACACTCTAATGAAAAACTGTTTTTT CASSEDPGHSNEKLFF
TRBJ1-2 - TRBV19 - TGTGCCAGTAGTACAACAGGGAACTATGGCTACACCTTC CASSTTGNYGYTF
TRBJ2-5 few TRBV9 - TGTGCCAGCAGCCCAGGGACAATCCAGTACTTC CASSPGTIQYF
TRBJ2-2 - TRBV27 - TGTGCCAGCAGTTTATCTCCGTCTCAGGTCCCTACCCTCCTCACCGGGGAGCTGTTTTTT CASSLSPSQVPTLLTGELFF
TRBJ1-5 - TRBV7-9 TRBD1 TGTGCCAGCAGCTTAGGGACAGGGGGCAATCAGCCCCAGCATTTT CASSLGTGGNQPQHF
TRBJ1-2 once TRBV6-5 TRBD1 TGTGCCAGCAGTTACTCGGCAGGGGGTTTGGATGGCTACACCTTC CASSYSAGGLDGYTF
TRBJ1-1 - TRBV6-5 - TGTGCCAGTAGAGGGCCGATGAACACTGAAGCTTTCTTT CASRGPMNTEAFF
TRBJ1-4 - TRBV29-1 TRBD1 TGCAGCGTCCTAGGACAGGGGAATGAAAAACTGTTTTTT CSVLGQGNEKLFF
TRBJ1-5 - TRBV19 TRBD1 TGTGCCAGTAGTAACCAGGGGGAGAATCAGCCCCAGCATTTT CASSNQGENQPQHF
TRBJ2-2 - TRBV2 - TGTGCCAGCAGTACGGACAGAACCGCGAACACCGGGGAGCTGTTTTTT CASSTDRTANTGELFF
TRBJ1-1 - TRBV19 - TGTGCCAGTAGGATACAGGGTAACACTGAAGCTTTCTTT CASRIQGNTEAFF
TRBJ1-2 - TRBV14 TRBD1 TGTGCCAGCAGCCCGTCCTTCTTAGGGGGCAACTATGGCTACACCTTC CASSPSFLGGNYGYTF
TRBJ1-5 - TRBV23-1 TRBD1 TGCGCCAGCAGTCAGCCTATAGGGACAGAAAATCAGCCCCAGCATTTT CASSQPIGTENQPQHF
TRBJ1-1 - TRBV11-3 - TGTGCCAGCAGCTTAGACCGCCTGGGAGGCTACACTGAAGCTTTCTTT CASSLDRLGGYTEAFF
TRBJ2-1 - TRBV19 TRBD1 TGTGCCAGTAGTATGGGACAGACCAATGAGCAGTTCTTC CASSMGQTNEQFF
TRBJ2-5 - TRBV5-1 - TGCGCCAGCAGCTTACGGGACACAAAAGAGACCCAGTACTTC CASSLRDTKETQYF
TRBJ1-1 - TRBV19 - TGTGCCAGTAGTACTGAGAAGGGAGCTGTAGGTTTGAACACTGAAGCTTTCTTT CASSTEKGAVGLNTEAFF
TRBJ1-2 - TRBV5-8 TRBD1 TGTGCCAGCCTGGACAGGGCAGAGGGCTACACCTTC CASLDRAEGYTF